Listed below are T cell receptor beta chains from one sample, sequenced in a study of blood T cell repertoires in COVID-19. Profiled with immunoSEQ multiplex PCR; TCRdb holds only in-frame clones, not every one. The data show some 97,000 clones, more than 65% seen once. The sample taken for sequencing was peripheral blood. These receptors all stem from a woman aged 70 to 79 with acute or convalescent COVID-19. The CDR3 runs from the conserved cysteine through the conserved F or W. The order of the fields is V gene, D gene, clone size, J gene, CDR3 protein, CDR3 DNA. The D gene is left open where the match is weak. Clone size is stated in some rows and not others, as once, few, many or a class when expanded.

v_call: TRBV5-1; d_call: TRBD2; clone_size: NA; j_call: TRBJ2-2; cdr3_aa: CASSLALAANTGELFF; cdr3_nt: TGCGCCAGCAGCTTGGCCCTAGCGGCTAACACCGGGGAGCTGTTTTTT
v_call: TRBV6-5; d_call: NA; clone_size: NA; j_call: TRBJ1-1; cdr3_aa: CASSYSIPSGQAFF; cdr3_nt: TGTGCCAGCAGTTACTCGATTCCCTCAGGGCAAGCTTTCTTT
v_call: TRBV27; d_call: NA; clone_size: few; j_call: TRBJ2-3; cdr3_aa: CAVSLAHTDTQYF; cdr3_nt: TGTGCCGTCTCGTTAGCCCACACAGATACGCAGTATTTT
v_call: TRBV6-5; d_call: NA; clone_size: NA; j_call: TRBJ1-1; cdr3_aa: CASSYSGADTEAFF; cdr3_nt: TGTGCCAGCAGTTACTCCGGAGCGGACACTGAAGCTTTCTTT
v_call: TRBV7-8; d_call: NA; clone_size: NA; j_call: TRBJ1-5; cdr3_aa: CASSFGSGRNQPQHF; cdr3_nt: TGTGCCAGCAGCTTTGGGAGCGGGCGGAATCAGCCCCAGCATTTT
v_call: TRBV2; d_call: TRBD1; clone_size: NA; j_call: TRBJ1-3; cdr3_aa: CASRAQGGGNTIYF; cdr3_nt: TGTGCCAGCAGAGCACAGGGGGGTGGAAACACCATATATTTT
v_call: TRBV27; d_call: TRBD1; clone_size: few; j_call: TRBJ1-5; cdr3_aa: CASSSDRVDQPQHF; cdr3_nt: TGTGCCAGCAGTTCGGACAGGGTGGATCAGCCCCAGCATTTT
v_call: TRBV7-9; d_call: NA; clone_size: NA; j_call: TRBJ1-2; cdr3_aa: CASSFGGVSYGYTF; cdr3_nt: TGTGCCAGCAGCTTTGGCGGTGTTAGCTATGGCTACACCTTC
v_call: TRBV14; d_call: TRBD1; clone_size: once; j_call: TRBJ1-2; cdr3_aa: CASSLGTGESIYGYTF; cdr3_nt: TGTGCCAGCAGCCTGGGGACAGGCGAGTCGATCTATGGCTACACCTTC
v_call: TRBV18; d_call: NA; clone_size: NA; j_call: TRBJ2-5; cdr3_aa: CASSPEEGAEETQYF; cdr3_nt: TGTGCCAGCTCCCCCGAGGAGGGGGCGGAAGAGACCCAGTACTTC
v_call: TRBV5-4; d_call: TRBD2; clone_size: NA; j_call: TRBJ2-5; cdr3_aa: CASSFPAGEETQYF; cdr3_nt: TGTGCCAGCAGCTTTCCGGCGGGGGAAGAGACCCAGTACTTC
v_call: TRBV27; d_call: NA; clone_size: few; j_call: TRBJ2-2; cdr3_aa: CASSYYGRLDTGELFF; cdr3_nt: TGTGCCAGCAGTTACTACGGGAGACTAGACACCGGGGAGCTGTTTTTT
v_call: TRBV2; d_call: NA; clone_size: NA; j_call: TRBJ1-2; cdr3_aa: CASSEYGQSYGYTF; cdr3_nt: TGTGCCAGCAGTGAATATGGACAGTCCTATGGCTACACCTTC
v_call: TRBV5-1; d_call: NA; clone_size: NA; j_call: TRBJ2-7; cdr3_aa: CASSFGADEQYF; cdr3_nt: TGCGCCAGCAGCTTTGGAGCTGACGAGCAGTACTTC